The 22 T cell receptor beta chains reported below all come from one sample, sequenced in a study of blood T cell repertoires in COVID-19. The table came from immunoSEQ multiplex PCR; TCRdb's copy has only in-frame clones and leaves some out. The sample shows 44,000 or so clones, about 86% of them seen only once. Sequences were obtained from peripheral blood. These receptor sequences come from a human donor in a cohort sampled during active COVID-19.

The rearrangement links TRBV19 to TRBJ2-3, with 8 positions matching TRBD1. Per germline, CDR1 LNHDA and CDR2 SQIVND (reference sequence). This CDR3 has 15 amino acids. Trimming removed 10 bases from V and 1 base from J; junction bases left unmatched: 10. The CDR3 nucleotides are TGTGCCACCAATCCACAGGGACAGGGCACAGATACGCAGTATTTT. Translating gives CATNPQGQGTDTQYF.

The chain combines TRBV27 with TRBJ2-7; TRBD1 matches 11 bases. With V trimmed by 6 bases and J by 4 bases, 8 bases remained unmatched. The CDR3 is made up of 15 amino acids. Per the germline V gene, CDR1 is MNHEY and CDR2 is SMNVEV (reference sequence). The chain's CDR3 is CASRQYGTGGYEQYF. The CDR3 nucleotides read TGTGCCAGCAGGCAATACGGGACAGGGGGGTACGAGCAGTACTTC.

The gene calls are TRBV7-3 and TRBJ1-1; maybe TRBD1 (5 bases). The CDR3 covers 13 residues. In germline, CDR1 is SGHTA, CDR2 FQGTGA. V lost 0 bases and J 5 bases, leaving 7 bases between the germline ends. The CDR3 region has the DNA TGTGCCAGCAGCTTAACAAGGGGAACTGAAGCTTTCTTT. It encodes CASSLTRGTEAFF.

The J gene is TRBJ2-5, the V gene TRBV19, with D possibly being TRBD1 (5 bases). The V end lost 6 bases, the J end lost 4 bases, and 15 bases lay between the germline ends. This CDR3 spans 14 amino acids. Germline-derived CDR1 and CDR2 are LNHDA and SQIVND (reference sequence). DNA of the CDR3: TGTGCCAGTAGCCGCACAGGTTCGTCAGAGACCCAGTACTTC. Translated, it gives CASSRTGSSETQYF.

V and J are TRBV6-4 and TRBJ1-1; D call uncertain. Germline assignment: CDR1 MRHNA and CDR2 SNTAGT. This CDR3 contains 13 residues. V was clipped by 0 bases and J by 1 base, with 3 bases between them. In DNA form, the CDR3 reads TGTGCCAGCAGTGACTCACAGAACACTGAAGCTTTCTTT. It codes for CASSDSQNTEAFF.

This chain links TRBV3-1 (or the pseudogene TRBV3-2) with TRBJ2-5; the match to TRBD2 covers 12 bases. The CDR3 totals 18 residues. After removal of 1 base from V and 2 bases from J, the junction contained 8 bases not matched to a gene. CDR1 and CDR2 from the germline V gene are LGHDT and YNNKEL (reference sequence). The CDR3 DNA reads TGTGCCAGCAGCCAAGTAGGGGTAACTAGCGGGGGGCAAGAGACCCAGTACTTC. It yields the protein CASSQVGVTSGGQETQYF.

This clone was seen only once. V usage is TRBV7-8 and J usage is TRBJ1-1; no clear D gene. The CDR3 has 14 residues. Trimming took off 5 bases at V and 5 bases at J, with 15 bases between the two ends. Germline-derived CDR1 and CDR2 are SGHVS and FQNEAQ. The CDR3 nucleotides are TGTGCCAGCAGCCCCCCTACTCCTTATACTGAAGCTTTCTTT. Translation: CASSPPTPYTEAFF.

The gene calls are TRBV25-1 and TRBJ1-1; D is unresolved. Germline V gene data show CDR1 as MGHDK and CDR2 as SYGVNS. This CDR3 is built from 12 residues. Trimming pared 4 bases from V and 11 bases from J, leaving 14 bases between. CDR3 region: CASSAQSQKAFF. CDR3 bases: TGTGCCAGCAGTGCCCAGTCCCAAAAGGCTTTCTTT.

The V and J genes are TRBV7-9 and TRBJ1-3; TRBD1 agrees at 11 bases. The CDR3 sequence is 16 residues long. Trimming cost V 5 bases and J 3 bases; bases outside gene matches: 6. Germline lookup yields CDR1 SEHNR and CDR2 FQNEAQ (reference sequence). CDR3 sequence (DNA): TGTGCCAGCAGCCGTCGGACAGGGGGCAGTGGAAACACCATATATTTT. Amino acids: CASSRRTGGSGNTIYF.

The chain is built from TRBV27 and TRBJ2-1; tentative D call: TRBD2 (6 bases). V dropped 3 bases and J dropped 0 bases, with 15 bases sitting between them. Per germline, CDR1 MNHEY and CDR2 SMNVEV (reference sequence). CDR3 size: 17 residues. The DNA for the CDR3 is TGTGCCAGCAGTTTCGGACAAGCCGGGAGCTCCTACAATGAGCAGTTCTTC. It yields the protein CASSFGQAGSSYNEQFF.

CDR3 sequence (DNA): TGCACCAGCAGCCAAGAGGCGGGACTAGAATCAGATACGCAGTATTTT. It specifies CTSSQEAGLESDTQYF. The V call is TRBV1, the J call TRBJ2-3; TRBD2, the D gene given by the table, was not confirmed from the DNA. TRBV1 is assigned pseudogene status. This CDR3 is 16 amino acids long.

This chain uses TRBV5-4 with TRBJ1-6, with 8 nucleotides matching TRBD1. In germline, CDR1 is SGHNT, CDR2 YYREEE (reference sequence). V was pared by 0 bases and J by 0 bases, with 2 bases of the junction left unmatched. This CDR3 comprises 17 residues. The CDR3, as DNA: TGTGCCAGCAGCTTGGCCGACAGGGGCTCCTATAATTCACCCCTCCACTTT. As protein: CASSLADRGSYNSPLHF.

A few counts support this clone. The gene calls are TRBV4-1 and TRBJ1-2; D remains ambiguous. The germline V and J ends were trimmed by 0 bases and 1 base, with 9 bases remaining between them. CDR1 MGHRA and CDR2 YSYEKL come from the germline V gene. This CDR3 has 15 amino acids. In DNA form, the CDR3 reads TGCGCCAGCAGCCAAGATTTAAACAGTAACTATGGCTACACCTTC. As protein: CASSQDLNSNYGYTF.

The chain employs TRBV7-2 and TRBJ2-2; TRBD2 is a possible D gene (7 bases). V lost 2 bases and J 1 base, leaving 14 bases between the germline ends. Germline V CDR1 and CDR2: SGHTA, FQGNSA. The CDR3 loop spans 17 amino acids. CDR3 region: CASSLFSGGRNTGELFF. In DNA form, the CDR3 reads TGTGCCAGCAGCTTATTTTCCGGGGGGCGGAACACCGGGGAGCTGTTTTTT.

Written as DNA, the CDR3 is TGTGCCAGGACAGGCATCACAGATACGCAGTATTTT. It yields the protein CARTGITDTQYF. This rearrangement joins TRBV6-4 to TRBJ2-3, with a tentative D call TRBD1 (6 bases). The CDR3 extends over 12 amino acids. Per germline, CDR1 MRHNA and CDR2 SNTAGT. V was clipped by 9 bases and J by 2 bases, with 9 bases between them.

The chain carries TRBV19 and TRBJ1-3; D gene ambiguous. The CDR3 totals 16 residues. The germline V and J ends were trimmed by 4 bases and 3 bases, with 16 bases remaining between them. The germline gives CDR1 LNHDA, CDR2 SQIVND (reference sequence). The CDR3 is CASSSLPRSDGNTIYF. Here the CDR3 DNA reads TGTGCCAGTAGTAGCCTGCCTAGGTCGGATGGAAACACCATATATTTT. Full variable domain (missing parts from reference TRBV19 and TRBJ1-3): DGGITQSPKYLFRKEGQNVTLSCEQNLNHDAMYWYRQDPGQGLRLIYYSQIVNDFQKGDIAEGYSVSREKKESFPLTVTSAQKNPTAFYLCASSSLPRSDGNTIYFGEGSWLTVV.

This chain links TRBV6-5 with TRBJ2-2; 7 bases fit TRBD1. CDR3 size: 15 residues. J was trimmed by 1 base and V by 10 bases; bases with no gene match: 9. Germline V gene data show CDR1 as MNHEY and CDR2 as SVGAGI. As DNA, the CDR3 is TGTGCCACTCATCCCGGGACAGTGAACACCGGGGAGCTGTTTTTT. Amino acids: CATHPGTVNTGELFF.

This clone was found once. The rearrangement uses TRBV6-6 and TRBJ1-2; 8 positions agree with TRBD1. With V trimmed by 6 bases and J by 6 bases, 9 bases remained unmatched. The CDR3 covers 14 residues. Germline-derived CDR1 and CDR2 are MNHNY and SVGAGI (reference sequence). The CDR3 reads CASSLSPTGDGYTF. CDR3 nucleotide sequence: TGTGCCAGCAGCCTCAGTCCGACAGGGGATGGCTACACCTTC.

CDR3: CASSLTGTGGLGYTF. Here the CDR3 DNA reads TGTGCCAGCAGCCTTACCGGGACAGGGGGCCTTGGCTACACCTTC. The V and J genes are TRBV3-1 (or the pseudogene TRBV3-2) and TRBJ1-2; 12 nucleotides match TRBD1. Trimming at V came to 4 bases and at J to 7 bases, leaving 7 bases not matched to a gene. There are 15 residues in the CDR3. CDR1 and CDR2 from the germline V gene are LGHDT and YNNKEL (reference sequence).

The chain employs TRBV15 and TRBJ1-1; no clear D. V was cut by 5 bases and J by 9 bases, with 13 bases left in between. Germline CDR1 is LNHNV and CDR2 is YYDKDF (reference sequence). The CDR3 totals 12 residues. CDR3 DNA sequence: TGTGCCACCAGCCAAATCCGGGAGAAAGCTTTCTTT. It encodes CATSQIREKAFF. Variable domain in full (rest from reference TRBV15 and TRBJ1-1): DAMVIQNPRYQVTQFGKPVTLSCSQTLNHNVMYWYQQKSSQAPKLLFHYYDKDFNNEADTPDNFQSRRPNTSFCFLDIRSPGLGDTAMYLCATSQIREKAFFGQGTRLTVV.

This chain joins TRBV2 and TRBJ2-1; 8 nucleotides match TRBD1. Germline lookup yields CDR1 SNHLY and CDR2 FYNNEI. The CDR3 sequence is 14 residues long. The trim removed 2 bases at V and 6 bases at J, leaving 3 bases unmatched. The CDR3 sequence: CASSEQGAGNEQFF. The DNA for the CDR3 is TGTGCCAGCAGTGAACAGGGGGCTGGCAATGAGCAGTTCTTC.

This rearrangement joins TRBV15 to TRBJ2-2, with D perhaps matching TRBD2 (5 bases). The CDR3 sequence is 16 residues long. Deletions cut 0 bases from V and 1 base from J, with 9 bases between. Germline V gene lookup returns CDR1 LNHNV and CDR2 YYDKDF (reference sequence). CDR3 DNA: TGTGCCACCAGCAGAGATTACGGAGGGAACACCGGGGAGCTGTTTTTT. Translated, it gives CATSRDYGGNTGELFF. Supplemented by reference TRBV15 and TRBJ2-2, the full variable domain reads DAMVIQNPRYQVTQFGKPVTLSCSQTLNHNVMYWYQQKSSQAPKLLFHYYDKDFNNEADTPDNFQSRRPNTSFCFLDIRSPGLGDTAMYLCATSRDYGGNTGELFFGEGSRLTVL.